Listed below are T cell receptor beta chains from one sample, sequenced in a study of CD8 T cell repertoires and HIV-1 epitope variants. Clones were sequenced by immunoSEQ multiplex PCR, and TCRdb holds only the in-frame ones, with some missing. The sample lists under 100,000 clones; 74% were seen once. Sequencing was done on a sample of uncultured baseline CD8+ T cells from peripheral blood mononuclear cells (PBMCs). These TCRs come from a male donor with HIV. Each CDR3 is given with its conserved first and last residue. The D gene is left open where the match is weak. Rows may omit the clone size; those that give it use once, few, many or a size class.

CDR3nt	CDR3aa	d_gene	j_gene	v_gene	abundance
TGTGCCAGCAGCCAAGAAGGGCTTAGACCTGGAAGGAGTGAGCAGTTCTTC	CASSQEGLRPGRSEQFF	NA	TRBJ2-1	TRBV14	few
TGTGCCAGCAGCTCTTCCCAAGAGACCCAGTACTTC	CASSSSQETQYF	NA	TRBJ2-5	TRBV5-4	NA
TGTGCCACCAGCAGAGATTTCCAGGCGTACAATGAGCAGTTCTTC	CATSRDFQAYNEQFF	NA	TRBJ2-1	TRBV15	NA
TGTGCCAGCAGCGTAGCGATAGCGGGGAGCTCCTACGAGCAGTACTTC	CASSVAIAGSSYEQYF	TRBD2	TRBJ2-7	TRBV9	once
TGTGCCAGCAGCCCCTTGCGCTACGAGCAGTACTTC	CASSPLRYEQYF	NA	TRBJ2-7	TRBV7-8	NA
TGTGCCAGCAGAACATCGCCGGGGAGTAGCTATGGCTACACCTTC	CASRTSPGSSYGYTF	NA	TRBJ1-2	TRBV7-2	NA
TGTGCCAGCAGCTTTTCACAGGAGACATATAATTCACCCCTCCACTTT	CASSFSQETYNSPLHF	NA	TRBJ1-6	TRBV5-4	NA
TGTGCCAGCAGCCAAGGGCCGGGACAGAGCACAGATACGCAGTATTTT	CASSQGPGQSTDTQYF	TRBD1	TRBJ2-3	TRBV9	NA
TGTGCCAGTAGTAAACCGGGACAGGGGAATCAGCCCCAGCATTTT	CASSKPGQGNQPQHF	TRBD1	TRBJ1-5	TRBV19	NA
TGTGCCAGCAGCTTGGAACAGGGGAGGAACACTGAAGCTTTCTTT	CASSLEQGRNTEAFF	TRBD1	TRBJ1-1	TRBV5-6	NA
TGTGCCAGCAGTTTATCGGGTTTGGGGGCCTCCTATGGCTACACCTTC	CASSLSGLGASYGYTF	NA	TRBJ1-2	TRBV28	few
TGTGCCAGCAGCTTGAGACAGTATAGCAATCAGCCCCAGCATTTT	CASSLRQYSNQPQHF	NA	TRBJ1-5	TRBV5-6	NA
TGTGCCAGCAGTTGGGGGGGCGGTAACTATGGCTACACCTTC	CASSWGGGNYGYTF	NA	TRBJ1-2	TRBV2	few
TGTGCCAGCAGTCTATACGAGCAGTACTTC	CASSLYEQYF	NA	TRBJ2-7	TRBV2	NA
TGTGCCAGCAGCTTTACAGGGGACACTGAAGCTTTCTTT	CASSFTGDTEAFF	TRBD1	TRBJ1-1	TRBV7-9	NA
TGCGCCAGCAGTGAGTCTCGGACAGGGGTTGATGAGCAGTTCTTC	CASSESRTGVDEQFF	TRBD1	TRBJ2-1	TRBV10-1	NA
TGCGCCAGCAGCTTGAGCGTGTCTGGGGGGAAGTACTTC	CASSLSVSGGKYF	NA	TRBJ2-7	TRBV5-1	NA
TGTGCCAGCAGTGTTGACGCTAGGAACACCGGGGAGCTGTTTTTT	CASSVDARNTGELFF	NA	TRBJ2-2	TRBV2	NA
TGTGCCAGTAGAGGGGGACAGGGCGGAGAAGAGCAGTACTTC	CASRGGQGGEEQYF	TRBD1	TRBJ2-7	TRBV19	NA
TGTGCCAGCAGCCAAGCGGGGGGACAGCAGTACTTC	CASSQAGGQQYF	TRBD2	TRBJ2-7	TRBV4-2	few
TGTGCCAGCAGCGTAGCGGGAGGGGGGAATTCACCCCTCCACTTT	CASSVAGGGNSPLHF	NA	TRBJ1-6	TRBV9	once
TGCAGCGTTGAGGAGACAGGGAACTATGGCTACACCTTC	CSVEETGNYGYTF	TRBD1	TRBJ1-2	TRBV29-1	once